This T cell receptor beta chain was captured by sequencing in a study of chemoradiotherapy in HPV16-positive cancers. Study context: Candidate HPV-specific clones and shared TCR motifs came from a couple of HPV16-positive patients.

Study results and caveats: Functional assays defining HPV-specific T cells used only two HPV16-positive patients. Candidate HPV-specific clones and E7-related TCR motifs grew in tumor during treatment.

Notes on this clone: The antigen is not known.

Per the germline V gene, CDR1 is SGHVS and CDR2 is FQNEAQ. J gave up 2 bases and V 3 bases, and 16 bases lay outside the gene matches. The CDR3 totals 19 residues. Repeated repertoire sampling spanned the course of chemoradiotherapy. Clones were sequenced by immunoSEQ multiplex PCR, and TCRdb holds only the in-frame ones, with some missing. Here the sample spans some 7,000 clones, 89% being singletons. The sequence was obtained from a human donor with HPV-associated anogenital cancer. The chain recombines TRBV7-8 with TRBJ2-5; 9 positions agree with TRBD2. Source: tumor tissue, taken from a patient who underwent chemoradiotherapy. Here the CDR3 reads CASSLPRGSGGLTQETQYF. For the CDR3, the DNA is TGTGCCAGCAGCTTGCCCCGGGGCAGCGGGGGGCTGACTCAAGAGACCCAGTACTTC.